This TCR beta chain was sequenced in a study of T cells after posttransplantation cyclophosphamide. Clones were read by immunoSEQ multiplex PCR, and TCRdb kept only the in-frame ones, dropping some. The specimen gives approximately 8,400 clones without singletons; the ten biggest hold less than 25%. This clone has a count of ten or more. Its specificity is not known. Cyclophosphamide on days +3 and +4 followed busulfan-fludarabine conditioning and a marrow graft. V lost 5 bases and J lost 5; bases outside the gene matches: 11. The CDR3 has 15 residues. CDR1 is SGHTA and CDR2 is FQGNSA in the germline V gene. Study-wide results and limits: Skin or GI-infiltrating T cells shared few TRB sequences with blood. Later post-transplant blood repertoires were often dominated by donor CD8+ memory clones. TRB clonality was highly associated with recipient CMV seropositivity and reactivation.

The rearrangement uses TRBV7-2 and TRBJ1-2, with 7 nucleotides matching TRBD1. The sequence derives from an older female patient who received an allogeneic stem cell transplant from an unrelated donor, was CMV-positive, and had acute GVHD only. Some T cells may be provided by the graft donor. The material sequenced was PBMCs, taken about 14 weeks after allogeneic stem cell transplant with posttransplant cyclophosphamide. DNA for the CDR3: TGTGCCAGCAGCCGACGGGAGACAGGGCGTTATGGCTACACCTTC. Translating it yields CASSRRETGRYGYTF.